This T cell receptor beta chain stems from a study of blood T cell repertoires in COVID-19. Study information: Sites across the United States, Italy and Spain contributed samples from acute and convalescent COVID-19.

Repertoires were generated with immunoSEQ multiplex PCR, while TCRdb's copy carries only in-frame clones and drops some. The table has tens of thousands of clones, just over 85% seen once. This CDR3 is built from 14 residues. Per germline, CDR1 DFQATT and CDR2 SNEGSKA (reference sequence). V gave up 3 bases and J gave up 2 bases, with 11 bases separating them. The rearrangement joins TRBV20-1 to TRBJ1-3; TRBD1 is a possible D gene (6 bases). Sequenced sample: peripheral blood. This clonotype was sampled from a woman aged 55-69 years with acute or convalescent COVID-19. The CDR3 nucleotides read TGCAGTGCTAGTGTAGGGGGAACTGGAAACACCATATATTTT. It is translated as CSASVGGTGNTIYF.